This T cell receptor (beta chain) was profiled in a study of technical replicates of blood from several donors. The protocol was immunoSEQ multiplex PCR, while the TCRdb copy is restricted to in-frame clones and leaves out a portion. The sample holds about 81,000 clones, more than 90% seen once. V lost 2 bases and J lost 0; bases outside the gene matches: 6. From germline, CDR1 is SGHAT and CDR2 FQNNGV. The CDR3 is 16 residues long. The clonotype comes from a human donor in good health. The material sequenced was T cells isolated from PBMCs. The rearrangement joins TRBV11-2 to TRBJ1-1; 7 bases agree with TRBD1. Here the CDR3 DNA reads TGTGCCAGCAGCTTAAGGGGACAGCTAATGAACACTGAAGCTTTCTTT. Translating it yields CASSLRGQLMNTEAFF.